Presented here are 2 T cell receptor beta chains from one specimen sequenced in a study of response to subunit inactivated influenza vaccine. TCRdb reprocessed the RT-PCR reads with MiXCR, giving one entry per CDR3 protein. The table records 700,000 to 900,000 distinct CDR3 sequences, 21% of them present only once. Here the sequenced sample was PBMCs from blood, taken roughly 5 days after vaccination. Source of these receptors: a man in his forties or fifties who received an inactivated influenza vaccine.

V gene TRBV18 combines with J gene TRBJ2-4; D may be TRBD1 or TRBD2 (6 bases each). The V end lost 2 bases, the J end lost 6 bases, and 11 bases lay between the germline ends. CDR1 KGHSH and CDR2 LQKENI come from the germline V gene. The CDR3 loop spans 14 amino acids. CDR3: CASSPAGQANIQYF. DNA of the CDR3: TGTGCCAGCTCACCAGCGGGACAAGCAAACATTCAGTACTTC.

The V call is TRBV24-1, the J call TRBJ1-1, with 9 nucleotides matching TRBD1. This CDR3 comprises 19 residues. The junction had 16 bases not matched to a gene; V was cut back by 3 bases and J by 3 bases. The germline CDR1 and CDR2 sequences are KGHDR and SFDVKD. The CDR3 sequence is CATSDPRTGAGPKDTEAFF. The CDR3 nucleotides read TGTGCCACCAGTGATCCCCGGACAGGGGCAGGACCTAAGGACACTGAAGCTTTCTTT.